The clone carrying this T cell receptor beta chain has more than one count but fewer than ten. The source of the sample is a study of T cells in Graves' hyperthyroidism and ophthalmopathy. Authors of the study amplified TCR beta CDR3 regions from RNA transcripts. Carried out on the TCR CDR3, a first-round RT-PCR used the HTBI primer set. TCRdb reanalysed the multiplex PCR reads using MiXCR and keeps one entry per CDR3 protein. The top ten hold around a fifth of the sample, which has 450,000 to 700,000 distinct CDR3 sequences, around 46% seen once. CDR1 and CDR2 (germline): LGHDT, YNNKEL (reference sequence). V dropped 0 bases and J dropped 9 bases, with 12 bases sitting between them. The CDR3 is 14 amino acids.

This sequence was found in an adult woman with Graves' disease, either hyperthyroidism or ophthalmopathy (not recorded which). This chain uses TRBV3-1 with TRBJ1-5; D unclear. The sequenced sample consisted of peripheral blood or thyroid tissue (not recorded which). Written as DNA, the CDR3 is TGTGCCAGCAGCCAAGATCAGGTCCGGGGGCCCCAGCATTTT. Translating it yields CASSQDQVRGPQHF.